A single sample is the source of the 3 T cell receptor beta chains below, sequenced in a study of blood T cells in healthy people across ages. A second PCR, run for roughly 6 to 11 cycles, used a sample-barcoded 5' primer plus a J-beta primer mix. MiXCR, run by TCRdb on the 5' RACE reads, gives a single entry per CDR3 protein. The sample has about 1.4 million distinct CDR3 sequences, 55% to 75% seen once. The sequenced material came from blood. These receptors were taken from a man aged 18-30 years in good health.

V usage is TRBV28 and J usage is TRBJ2-3; 7 bases are shared with TRBD1. Germline CDR1 reads MDHEN; CDR2 reads SYDVKM. Germline trimming cut 3 bases from V and 2 bases from J; bases unmatched to any gene: 5. There are 15 residues in the CDR3. CDR3 loop: CASSFLTGITDTQYF. For the CDR3, the DNA is TGTGCCAGCAGTTTCTTGACAGGGATCACAGATACGCAGTATTTT. The full variable domain, completed using reference TRBV28 and TRBJ2-3, is DVKVTQSSRYLVKRTGEKVFLECVQDMDHENMFWYRQDPGLGLRLIYFSYDVKMKEKGDIPEGYSVSREKKERFSLILESASTNQTSMYLCASSFLTGITDTQYFGPGTRLTVL.

This clonotype was recorded only once. The rearrangement uses TRBV20-1 and TRBJ2-1, with D maybe TRBD2 (6 bases). The length of the CDR3 is 15 residues. Trimming removed 2 bases at V and 2 bases at J, with 13 bases between. CDR1 is DFQATT, CDR2 SNEGSKA, per germline (reference sequence). In nucleotides, the CDR3 is TGCAGTGCTAGAATGCGGGAACAGCCCTACAATGAGCAGTTCTTC. Translation gives CSARMREQPYNEQFF.

This clonotype was detected once. The V gene is TRBV24-1, the J gene TRBJ2-1; no clear D gene. CDR1 KGHDR and CDR2 SFDVKD come from the germline V gene. The CDR3 totals 13 residues. Trimming removed 4 bases from V and 9 bases from J, with 12 bases in between. The CDR3 sequence: CATSEAVLTEQFF. In nucleotides, the CDR3 is TGTGCCACCAGTGAGGCGGTTCTCACTGAGCAGTTCTTC.